This note documents a single TCR beta chain sequence. The data originate from a study of T cells in Graves' hyperthyroidism and ophthalmopathy. Germline V CDR1 and CDR2: SGHRS, YFSETQ. Trimming took 0 bases from V and 4 from J, leaving 16 bases between them. The CDR3 runs to 16 residues. There were TCR beta CDR3 regions amplified from RNA transcripts. Researchers ran a first-round RT-PCR on the TCR CDR3 using the HTBI primer set. MiXCR, run by TCRdb on the multiplex PCR reads, gives a single entry per CDR3 protein. Of roughly 500,000 distinct CDR3 sequences in the sample, around 43% are singletons; the top ten hold roughly 45%.

The sequenced sample was peripheral blood or thyroid tissue (not recorded which). This receptor was identified in an adult woman with Graves' disease, either hyperthyroidism or ophthalmopathy (not recorded which). The chain links TRBV5-1 to TRBJ1-2; TRBD1 might be the D (6 bases). The CDR3 sequence: CASSLELDSLFYGYTF. DNA for the CDR3: TGCGCCAGCAGCTTGGAACTGGACAGCCTATTCTATGGCTACACCTTC.